These 5 T cell receptor beta chains were all obtained from the same sample, sequenced in a study of T cells in Graves' hyperthyroidism and ophthalmopathy. Amplification yielded TCR beta CDR3 regions, with RNA transcripts as the source. The primer set for the first-round RT-PCR of the TCR CDR3 was HTBI. TCRdb independently ran MiXCR on the multiplex PCR reads; one entry per CDR3 protein. The table lists around 690,000 distinct CDR3 sequences, 15% to 20% of them singletons. The material sequenced was blood. These receptors came from a man aged 50 to 59 with Graves' hyperthyroidism.

The chain links TRBV15 to TRBJ2-3; a weak D match, TRBD2 (6 bases). The CDR3 has 15 amino acids. Per the germline V gene, CDR1 is LNHNV and CDR2 is YYDKDF (reference sequence). Trimming shortened V by 7 bases and J by 0 bases, and 14 bases separated the two germline ends. DNA of the CDR3: TGTGCCACCACAAGGGACTGGTCTAGCACAGATACGCAGTATTTT. This translates into CATTRDWSSTDTQYF.

The CDR3 sequence: CSVVPRYNEQFF. The CDR3 DNA reads as TGCAGCGTTGTTCCCAGGTACAATGAGCAGTTCTTC. The V and J genes are TRBV29-1 and TRBJ2-1, with unresolved D. V lost 4 bases and J lost 4, with 8 bases in between. CDR3 size: 12 residues. Germline CDR1 reads SQVTM; CDR2 reads ANQGSEA.

This clonotype turned up a few times. The rearrangement uses TRBV29-1 and TRBJ2-3; 10 nucleotides match TRBD2. The CDR3 spans 14 residues. The germline V gene has CDR1 SQVTM and CDR2 ANQGSEA. With V trimmed by 6 bases and J by 4 bases, 7 bases remained unmatched. CDR3 residues: CSVASGRSADTQYF. CDR3 in DNA: TGCAGCGTAGCTAGCGGGAGAAGCGCAGATACGCAGTATTTT.

In its sample, this clonotype was seen a few times. This chain links TRBV20-1 with TRBJ2-5; no clear D gene. The CDR3 runs to 13 residues. Germline V gives CDR1 DFQATT, CDR2 SNEGSKA (reference sequence). CDR3 nucleotide sequence: TGCAGCGTTGATCTGGGCTCGAAAGAGACCCAGTACTTC. Amino acids: CSVDLGSKETQYF.

This clonotype has a count of ten or more. The rearrangement links TRBV27 to TRBJ2-2, with TRBD2 matching over 7 bases. Germline CDR1 is MNHEY and CDR2 is SMNVEV (reference sequence). This CDR3 is 19 amino acids long. J lost 1 base, V lost 3 bases, and 14 bases had no gene match. The CDR3 sequence: CASSFFWAGGGGNTGELFF. Here the CDR3 DNA reads TGTGCCAGCAGTTTCTTCTGGGCGGGCGGCGGGGGGAACACCGGGGAGCTGTTTTTT.